This is a list of T cell receptor beta chains from one sample in a study of OX40 agonist ivuxolimab in advanced cancers. Here immunoSEQ multiplex PCR was the method, and the copy in TCRdb shows in-frame clones only, minus some. The sample has about 28,000 clones, less than 85% seen once. This specimen was CD4+ or CD8+ T cells sorted from blood, taken in a trial of the OX40 agonist ivuxolimab. The receptors shown here come from an adult with an advanced solid tumor such as melanoma, head and neck, liver or kidney cancer. Both conserved end residues are part of each CDR3. The order of the fields is CDR3 protein, CDR3 DNA, D gene, V gene, clone size, J gene. A D gene is named only where the DNA matches it firmly. Some rows have no size entry. The others give once, few or many, or a class for an expanded clone.

cdr3_aa: CASSQTVGDEQYF; cdr3_nt: TGCGCCAGCAGCCAGACAGTCGGGGACGAGCAGTACTTC; d_call: -; v_call: TRBV4-3; clone_size: -; j_call: TRBJ2-7
cdr3_aa: CASSKQGLTEAFF; cdr3_nt: TGTGCCAGTAGTAAACAGGGTCTCACTGAAGCTTTCTTT; d_call: -; v_call: TRBV19; clone_size: -; j_call: TRBJ1-1
cdr3_aa: CASAPGQGTVEQYF; cdr3_nt: TGTGCCAGCGCTCCGGGACAGGGGACGGTCGAGCAGTACTTC; d_call: TRBD1; v_call: TRBV19; clone_size: once; j_call: TRBJ2-7
cdr3_aa: CASSQGNTEAFF; cdr3_nt: TGTGCCAGCAGCCAGGGGAACACTGAAGCTTTCTTT; d_call: -; v_call: TRBV6-6; clone_size: -; j_call: TRBJ1-1
cdr3_aa: CASSYSTGGVEQFF; cdr3_nt: TGTGCCAGCAGTTACTCAACAGGGGGCGTTGAGCAGTTCTTC; d_call: TRBD1; v_call: TRBV6-5; clone_size: -; j_call: TRBJ2-1
cdr3_aa: CASRSGGEETQYF; cdr3_nt: TGCGCCAGCAGGTCAGGGGGCGAGGAGACCCAGTACTTC; d_call: TRBD1; v_call: TRBV5-1; clone_size: -; j_call: TRBJ2-5
cdr3_aa: CSVGPGVWGTEAFF; cdr3_nt: TGCAGCGTTGGACCAGGGGTTTGGGGCACTGAAGCTTTCTTT; d_call: -; v_call: TRBV29-1; clone_size: -; j_call: TRBJ1-1
cdr3_aa: CASSLDRRSYGYTF; cdr3_nt: TGTGCCAGCAGCTTAGACAGACGATCCTATGGCTACACCTTC; d_call: -; v_call: TRBV5-6; clone_size: -; j_call: TRBJ1-2
cdr3_aa: CASSPAPRLQETQYF; cdr3_nt: TGTGCCAGCAGTCCCGCCCCGAGGCTCCAAGAGACCCAGTACTTC; d_call: -; v_call: TRBV6-5; clone_size: -; j_call: TRBJ2-5
cdr3_aa: CASSFPLGTAFF; cdr3_nt: TGTGCCAGCAGTTTCCCCCTGGGGACAGCTTTCTTT; d_call: -; v_call: TRBV6-6; clone_size: once; j_call: TRBJ1-1
cdr3_aa: CASSVAWGSYEQYF; cdr3_nt: TGTGCCAGCAGCGTAGCCTGGGGATCCTACGAGCAGTACTTC; d_call: -; v_call: TRBV9; clone_size: -; j_call: TRBJ2-7
cdr3_aa: CASSSDFGSGRLSEQYF; cdr3_nt: TGTGCCAGCAGCTCTGACTTCGGTAGCGGGAGGTTGAGCGAGCAGTACTTC; d_call: TRBD2; v_call: TRBV13; clone_size: -; j_call: TRBJ2-7
cdr3_aa: CASRPTLKGAGDTDTQYF; cdr3_nt: TGCGCCAGCAGACCCACCCTGAAGGGAGCGGGGGACACAGATACGCAGTATTTT; d_call: TRBD2; v_call: TRBV5-1; clone_size: -; j_call: TRBJ2-3
cdr3_aa: CASSAGQGYEQYF; cdr3_nt: TGTGCCAGTAGTGCCGGACAGGGCTACGAGCAGTACTTC; d_call: TRBD1; v_call: TRBV19; clone_size: -; j_call: TRBJ2-7
cdr3_aa: CASSHLSRGVDGYTF; cdr3_nt: TGTGCCAGTAGCCACCTTAGTCGGGGAGTTGATGGCTACACCTTC; d_call: -; v_call: TRBV11-2; clone_size: -; j_call: TRBJ1-2
cdr3_aa: CASSQGLGVNTEAFF; cdr3_nt: TGCGCCAGCAGCCAAGGGCTGGGGGTGAACACTGAAGCTTTCTTT; d_call: -; v_call: TRBV4-1; clone_size: -; j_call: TRBJ1-1
cdr3_aa: CASSPSIGLTQETQYF; cdr3_nt: TGTGCCAGCAGTCCGTCCATAGGCCTGACACAAGAGACCCAGTACTTC; d_call: -; v_call: TRBV7-9; clone_size: -; j_call: TRBJ2-5
cdr3_aa: CASSPNGNEQFF; cdr3_nt: TGTGCCAGCAGCCCAAATGGCAATGAGCAGTTCTTC; d_call: -; v_call: TRBV7-2; clone_size: -; j_call: TRBJ2-1
cdr3_aa: CASSYSRSEAFF; cdr3_nt: TGTGCCAGCAGTTACTCGCGGTCTGAAGCTTTCTTT; d_call: -; v_call: TRBV6-5; clone_size: -; j_call: TRBJ1-1
cdr3_aa: CATSRDGGNSPLHF; cdr3_nt: TGTGCCACCAGCAGAGATGGGGGAAATTCACCCCTCCACTTT; d_call: -; v_call: TRBV15; clone_size: -; j_call: TRBJ1-6
cdr3_aa: CASSPGTLGLWGYTF; cdr3_nt: TGTGCCAGCAGCCCTGGGACGCTTGGATTGTGGGGCTACACCTTC; d_call: -; v_call: TRBV7-8; clone_size: once; j_call: TRBJ1-2
cdr3_aa: CASSLGTGAHEQYF; cdr3_nt: TGTGCCAGCAGCCTAGGGACAGGGGCCCACGAGCAGTACTTC; d_call: TRBD1; v_call: TRBV5-6; clone_size: -; j_call: TRBJ2-7
cdr3_aa: CATSDGTGYEQYF; cdr3_nt: TGTGCCACCAGCGACGGGACAGGCTACGAGCAGTACTTC; d_call: TRBD1; v_call: TRBV15; clone_size: -; j_call: TRBJ2-7
cdr3_aa: CASSPPGGHNEQFF; cdr3_nt: TGTGCCAGCAGCCCCCCAGGGGGCCACAATGAGCAGTTCTTC; d_call: TRBD1; v_call: TRBV11-3; clone_size: -; j_call: TRBJ2-1
cdr3_aa: CASSDEEGAQGNTIYF; cdr3_nt: TGTGCCAGCAGTGATGAGGAGGGGGCGCAGGGAAACACCATATATTTT; d_call: TRBD1; v_call: TRBV25-1; clone_size: -; j_call: TRBJ1-3
cdr3_aa: CASLSSYEQYF; cdr3_nt: TGTGCCAGCCTTTCTAGCTACGAGCAGTACTTC; d_call: -; v_call: TRBV28; clone_size: -; j_call: TRBJ2-7
cdr3_aa: CASSVDSSLNQPQHF; cdr3_nt: TGTGCCAGCAGTGTGGACAGTTCTCTCAATCAGCCCCAGCATTTT; d_call: -; v_call: TRBV6-1; clone_size: -; j_call: TRBJ1-5
cdr3_aa: CASSVATLGTEAFF; cdr3_nt: TGTGCCAGCAGCGTAGCTACGTTGGGCACTGAAGCTTTCTTT; d_call: -; v_call: TRBV9; clone_size: -; j_call: TRBJ1-1
cdr3_aa: CASSQGQGSYEQYF; cdr3_nt: TGCGCCAGCAGCCAGGGACAGGGGAGCTACGAGCAGTACTTC; d_call: TRBD1; v_call: TRBV4-1; clone_size: -; j_call: TRBJ2-7
cdr3_aa: CASSPTFEPWQWQPQHF; cdr3_nt: TGCGCCAGCAGCCCAACCTTTGAGCCTTGGCAGTGGCAGCCCCAGCATTTT; d_call: -; v_call: TRBV4-1; clone_size: few; j_call: TRBJ1-5
cdr3_aa: CASRGGFGTSVSNEQFF; cdr3_nt: TGCGCCAGCAGAGGAGGGTTCGGGACTAGCGTATCCAATGAGCAGTTCTTC; d_call: TRBD2; v_call: TRBV5-1; clone_size: -; j_call: TRBJ2-1
cdr3_aa: CASSQSVYPLNTEAFF; cdr3_nt: TGTGCCAGCAGCCAATCGGTGTACCCACTTAACACTGAAGCTTTCTTT; d_call: -; v_call: TRBV14; clone_size: once; j_call: TRBJ1-1
cdr3_aa: CASSLARDTQNTEAFF; cdr3_nt: TGTGCCAGCAGCTTAGCGCGGGACACACAGAACACTGAAGCTTTCTTT; d_call: -; v_call: TRBV11-1; clone_size: -; j_call: TRBJ1-1
cdr3_aa: CASSLGRVGYNSPLHF; cdr3_nt: TGTGCCAGCAGTTTGGGCAGGGTGGGTTATAATTCACCCCTCCACTTT; d_call: -; v_call: TRBV27; clone_size: -; j_call: TRBJ1-6
cdr3_aa: CAWGTGGNTEAFF; cdr3_nt: TGTGCCTGGGGGACAGGGGGGAACACTGAAGCTTTCTTT; d_call: TRBD1; v_call: TRBV30; clone_size: few; j_call: TRBJ1-1
cdr3_aa: CALAGGADQPQHF; cdr3_nt: TGTGCCTTGGCGGGGGGCGCGGATCAGCCCCAGCATTTT; d_call: -; v_call: TRBV30; clone_size: few; j_call: TRBJ1-5